Listed below are T cell receptor beta chains from one sample, sequenced in a study of cytomegalovirus exposure and HLA in healthy donors. Assay: immunoSEQ multiplex PCR; the TCRdb copy retains only in-frame clones and omits some. The sample shows roughly 84,000 clones, 78% of them seen only once. The source material was PBMCs. Receptors were obtained from a male donor in good health and CMV-seropositive. Each CDR3 is given with its conserved first and last residue. D genes are given only for firm matches.

D,J,V,CDR3
-,TRBJ1-1,TRBV28,CASSLSVNTEAFF
-,TRBJ2-2,TRBV15,CATSREAWTGELFF
-,TRBJ1-4,TRBV30,CACTFGHHSTNEKLFF
TRBD2,TRBJ2-7,TRBV9,CASSVGPAGFTEQYF
TRBD1,TRBJ1-1,TRBV28,CASSPPDRVTEAFF
TRBD1,TRBJ2-7,TRBV4-1,CASSPSGDRGDEGQYF
TRBD1,TRBJ1-2,TRBV5-4,CASSRDRHYGYTF
-,TRBJ2-3,TRBV4-3,CASSQQGGRTDTQYF
TRBD1,TRBJ2-7,TRBV6-1,CASSERPPRSWQGASYEQYF
-,TRBJ1-2,TRBV5-4,CASSLVLELGGYTF
-,TRBJ2-7,TRBV11-1,CASSFIRSYEQYF
-,TRBJ2-1,TRBV9,CASSVGSGFYNEQFF
TRBD1,TRBJ2-2,TRBV6-1,CASTLTGETGELFF
-,TRBJ2-2,TRBV9,CASSLRVNTGELFF
TRBD2,TRBJ2-1,TRBV7-9,CASSSPSGGAYEQFF
-,TRBJ2-3,TRBV10-2,CASSESGSTGYTDTQYF
TRBD1,TRBJ2-7,TRBV19,CASSPGTGEQYF
-,TRBJ2-5,TRBV11-2,CASSLSGETQYF
-,TRBJ2-1,TRBV5-6,CASSLWGVLRDGNEQFF
-,TRBJ2-7,TRBV25-1,CASSESIGETSYEQYF
TRBD2,TRBJ2-1,TRBV6-1,CASSESGLPSYNEQFF
-,TRBJ1-3,TRBV7-7,CASSLGQGDTIYF
TRBD2,TRBJ2-1,TRBV5-1,CASSLAVLAGGDEQFF
-,TRBJ1-1,TRBV9,CASSGGVRPEAFF
TRBD2,TRBJ2-7,TRBV7-2,CASSLGLAGHEQYF
TRBD1,TRBJ2-6,TRBV5-1,CASGQGVSGANVLTF
TRBD1,TRBJ2-7,TRBV7-9,CASSDRAPYEQYF
-,TRBJ1-6,TRBV6-6,CASSYLRVPLHF
TRBD1,TRBJ1-6,TRBV5-1,CASSSGGTGTFAPLHF
TRBD1,TRBJ2-7,TRBV18,CASSPPGQGAVYEQYF